The sequence of this TCR beta chain was determined in a study of blood T cells in healthy people across ages. On the study more broadly: There was about one barcoded beta molecule captured by template switching per two T cells. The study, taken as a whole, reports: Strongly correlated with naive T cell percentage was TCR beta diversity. Measured against age, TCR beta diversity per million T cells decreased in a roughly linear manner.

As for this clonotype: Antigen specificity is unknown.

Trimming removed 5 bases from V and 1 base from J, with 12 bases in between. The CDR3 extends over 14 amino acids. Germline assignment: CDR1 SGHRS and CDR2 YFSETQ. With a J-beta primer mix and a sample-barcoded 5' primer, a second PCR ran about 6 to 11 cycles. The study obtained at least 3 million CDR3-containing paired-end reads from every sample. TCRdb fed the 5' RACE reads into MiXCR, producing one record per CDR3 protein. Here the sample spans approximately 850,000 distinct CDR3 sequences, over 45% being singletons. Specimen: blood. The chain recombines TRBV5-1 with TRBJ1-2; possibly TRBD1 for D (5 bases). This sequence originates from a man aged 25 to 40 in good health. The CDR3 sequence: CASRGDGLNYGYTF. CDR3 in DNA: TGCGCCAGCAGAGGGGACGGCCTTAACTATGGCTACACCTTC.